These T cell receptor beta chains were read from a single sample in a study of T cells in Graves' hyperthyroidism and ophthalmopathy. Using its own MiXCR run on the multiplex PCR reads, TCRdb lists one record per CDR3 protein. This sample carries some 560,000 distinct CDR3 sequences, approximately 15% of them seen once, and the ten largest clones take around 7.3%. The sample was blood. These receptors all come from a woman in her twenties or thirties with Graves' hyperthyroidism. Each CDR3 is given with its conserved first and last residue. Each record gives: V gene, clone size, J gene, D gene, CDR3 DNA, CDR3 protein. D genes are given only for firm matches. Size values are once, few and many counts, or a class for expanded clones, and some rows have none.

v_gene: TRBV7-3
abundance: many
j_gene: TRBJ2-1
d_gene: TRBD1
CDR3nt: TGTGCCAGCAGCCACGGGACAGGGGGCTACAATGAGCAGTTCTTC
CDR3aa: CASSHGTGGYNEQFF

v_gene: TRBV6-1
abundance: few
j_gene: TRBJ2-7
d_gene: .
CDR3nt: TGTGCCAGCAGTTATGGGGGGGCTAGCTTCTCCTACGAGCAGTACTTC
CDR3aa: CASSYGGASFSYEQYF

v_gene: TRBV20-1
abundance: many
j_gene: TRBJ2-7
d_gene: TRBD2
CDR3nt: TGCAGTGCTGGGGAAGCGGGACTCGAGCAGTACTTC
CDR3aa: CSAGEAGLEQYF

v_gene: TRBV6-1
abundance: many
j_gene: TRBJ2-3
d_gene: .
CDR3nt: TGTGCCAGCAGTGGGCGGGAAAGGGGCGATACGCAGTATTTT
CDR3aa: CASSGRERGDTQYF

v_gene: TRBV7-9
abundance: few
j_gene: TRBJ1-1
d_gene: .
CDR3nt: TGTGCCAGCAGCTTAGAAACAGTCCCCAACACTGAAGCTTTCTTT
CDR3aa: CASSLETVPNTEAFF

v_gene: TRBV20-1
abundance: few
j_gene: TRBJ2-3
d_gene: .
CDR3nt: TGCAGTGCGCCTCCGGGACAACCCACAGATACGCAGTATTTT
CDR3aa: CSAPPGQPTDTQYF

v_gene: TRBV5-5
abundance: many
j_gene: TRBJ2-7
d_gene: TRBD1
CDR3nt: TGTGCCAGCAGCTTGAGTTCATTTGGGACAGGGGGCCACGAGCAGTACTTC
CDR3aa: CASSLSSFGTGGHEQYF

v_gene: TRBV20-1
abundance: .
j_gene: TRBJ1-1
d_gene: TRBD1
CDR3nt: TGCAGTGCTAGAGATGGGACAGCGAACACTGAAGCTTTCTTT
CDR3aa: CSARDGTANTEAFF

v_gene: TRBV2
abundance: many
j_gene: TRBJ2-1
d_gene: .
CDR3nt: TGTGCCAGCCGGTACTACAATGAGCAGTTCTTC
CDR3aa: CASRYYNEQFF

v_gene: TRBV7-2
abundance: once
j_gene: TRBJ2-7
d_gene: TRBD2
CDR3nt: TGTGCCAGCGGCTTATGGGGCGGGAGCTCCTACGAGCAGTACTTC
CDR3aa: CASGLWGGSSYEQYF

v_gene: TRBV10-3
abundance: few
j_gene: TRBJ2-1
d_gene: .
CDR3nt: TGTGCCATCAGTGGGGAAAATAACGGCAATGAGCAGTTCTTC
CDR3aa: CAISGENNGNEQFF

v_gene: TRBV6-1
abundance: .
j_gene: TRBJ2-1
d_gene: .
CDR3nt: TGTGCCAGCAGTGAAGAGGCAGCTGGGGTCAATGAGCAGTTCTTC
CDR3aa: CASSEEAAGVNEQFF

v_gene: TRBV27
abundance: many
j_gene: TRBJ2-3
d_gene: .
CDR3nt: TGTGCCAGCAGTTTGGGGGGGCAGGCAACAGATACGCAGTATTTT
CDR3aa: CASSLGGQATDTQYF

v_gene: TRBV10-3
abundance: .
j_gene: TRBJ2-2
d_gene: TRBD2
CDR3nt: TGTGCCATCAGTGCCGGGACTAGCGGAACGAACACCGGGGAGCTGTTTTTT
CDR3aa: CAISAGTSGTNTGELFF

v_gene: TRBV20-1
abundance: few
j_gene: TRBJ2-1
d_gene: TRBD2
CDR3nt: TGCAGTGCTGCCGCTAGCGGGAGGACCTTGGTCGGTGCTATTGAGCAGTTCTTC
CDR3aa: CSAAASGRTLVGAIEQFF

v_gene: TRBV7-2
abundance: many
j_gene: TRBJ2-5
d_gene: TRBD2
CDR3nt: TGTGCCAGCAGCTTAATCCCTAGCGGGAGTGGTGAGACCCAGTACTTC
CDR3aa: CASSLIPSGSGETQYF

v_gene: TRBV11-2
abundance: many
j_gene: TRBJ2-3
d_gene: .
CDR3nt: TGTGCCAGCAGCTTACTACCCGGGAGTGGCACAGATACGCAGTATTTT
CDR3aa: CASSLLPGSGTDTQYF

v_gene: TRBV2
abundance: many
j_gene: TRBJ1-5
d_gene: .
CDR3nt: TGTGCCAGCAGTGGGGACGGCTATAGCAATCAGCCCCAGCATTTT
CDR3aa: CASSGDGYSNQPQHF

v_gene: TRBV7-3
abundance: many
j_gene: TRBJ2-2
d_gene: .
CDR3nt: TGTGCCAGCAGCCGTGGACAAAGGAGCACCGGGGAGCTGTTTTTT
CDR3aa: CASSRGQRSTGELFF

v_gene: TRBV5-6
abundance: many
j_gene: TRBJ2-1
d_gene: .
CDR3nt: TGTGCCAGCAGCTTCGGTCTGCACTCCTACAATGAGCAGTTCTTC
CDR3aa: CASSFGLHSYNEQFF

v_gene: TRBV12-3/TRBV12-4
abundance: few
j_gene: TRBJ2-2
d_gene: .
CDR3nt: TGTGCCAGCAGTCCCCAGGGGGCCGGAGGGACTAGCTTTACCGGGGAGCTGTTTTTT
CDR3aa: CASSPQGAGGTSFTGELFF

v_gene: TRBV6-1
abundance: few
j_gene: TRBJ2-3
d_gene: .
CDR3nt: TGTGCCAGCCACGGGGATCGGACAGATACGCAGTATTTT
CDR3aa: CASHGDRTDTQYF

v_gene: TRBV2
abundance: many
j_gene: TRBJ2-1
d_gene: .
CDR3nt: TGTGCCAGCAGCCGAGTGGTCGAGCAGTTCTTC
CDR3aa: CASSRVVEQFF

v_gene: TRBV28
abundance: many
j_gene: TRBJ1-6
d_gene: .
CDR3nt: TGTGCCAGCAGTTCCCCCGGGGGGGAGGGTTCACCCCTCCACTTT
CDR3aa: CASSSPGGEGSPLHF

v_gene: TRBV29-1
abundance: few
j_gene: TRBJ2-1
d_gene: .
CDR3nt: TGCAGCGGGGGGCTAGCGAACAATGAGCAGTTCTTC
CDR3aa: CSGGLANNEQFF

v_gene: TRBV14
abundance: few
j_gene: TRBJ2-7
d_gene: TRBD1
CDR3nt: TGTGCCAGCAGCCAGTATAACAGGGGGTCGGACGAGCAGTACTTC
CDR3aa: CASSQYNRGSDEQYF

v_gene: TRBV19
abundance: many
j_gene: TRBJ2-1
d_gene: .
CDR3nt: TGTGCCAGTAATCAGCGGGCCTTCTCCTACAATGAGCAGTTCTTC
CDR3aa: CASNQRAFSYNEQFF

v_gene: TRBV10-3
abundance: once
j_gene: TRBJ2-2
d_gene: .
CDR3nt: TGTGCCGTCACCGAGCCGGGGAGAAACACCGGGGAGCTGTTTTTT
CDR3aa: CAVTEPGRNTGELFF

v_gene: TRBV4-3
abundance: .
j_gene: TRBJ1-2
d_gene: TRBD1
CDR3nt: TGCGCCAGCAGCCATCCCGACAGGGGGTATGGCTACACCTTC
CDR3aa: CASSHPDRGYGYTF

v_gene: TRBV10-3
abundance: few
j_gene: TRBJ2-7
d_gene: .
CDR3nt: TGTGCCATCAGGACAAGGGGGGAGTCCTACGAGCAGTACTTC
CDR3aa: CAIRTRGESYEQYF

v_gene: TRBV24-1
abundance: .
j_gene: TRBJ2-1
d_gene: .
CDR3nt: TGTGCCACCAGTGGTCCCGCCGGGACGGGGGCGTACAATGAGCAGTTCTTC
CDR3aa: CATSGPAGTGAYNEQFF

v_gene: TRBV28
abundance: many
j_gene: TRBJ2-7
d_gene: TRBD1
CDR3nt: TGTGCCAGCAGGGATCACCGGGACAGGACATACGAGCAGTACTTC
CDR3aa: CASRDHRDRTYEQYF

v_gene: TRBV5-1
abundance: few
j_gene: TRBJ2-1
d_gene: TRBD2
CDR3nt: TGCGCCAGCAGCCCGGGACTAGCGGGAGGCATGAATGAGCAGTTCTTC
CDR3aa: CASSPGLAGGMNEQFF

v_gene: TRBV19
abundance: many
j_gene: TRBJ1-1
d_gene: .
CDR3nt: TGTGCCAGTAGTATAAGACCCACGAACACTGAAGCTTTCTTT
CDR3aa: CASSIRPTNTEAFF

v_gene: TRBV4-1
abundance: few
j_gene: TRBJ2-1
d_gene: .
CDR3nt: TGCGCCAGCAGCCAAAGGGGAGGTGAGCAGTTCTTC
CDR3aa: CASSQRGGEQFF

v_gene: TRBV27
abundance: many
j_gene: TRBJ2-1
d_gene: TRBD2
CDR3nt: TGTGCCAGCAAGACTAGCGGGGCTCCCAATGAGCAGTTCTTC
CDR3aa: CASKTSGAPNEQFF

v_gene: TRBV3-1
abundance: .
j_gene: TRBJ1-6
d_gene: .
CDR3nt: TGTGCCAGCAGCCAAGTAAAGGGGAATTCACCCCTCCACTTT
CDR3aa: CASSQVKGNSPLHF

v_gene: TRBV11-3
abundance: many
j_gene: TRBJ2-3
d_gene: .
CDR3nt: TGTGCCAGCAGCTTAGATTCGGGCTTGGGAGATACGCAGTATTTT
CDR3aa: CASSLDSGLGDTQYF

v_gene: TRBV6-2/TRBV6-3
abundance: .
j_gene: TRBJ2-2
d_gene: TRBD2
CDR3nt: TGTGCCAGCAGTTACTCGAGCGGGGGGCCCGGGGAGCTGTTTTTT
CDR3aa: CASSYSSGGPGELFF

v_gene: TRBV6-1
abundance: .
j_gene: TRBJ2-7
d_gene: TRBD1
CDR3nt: TGTGCCAGCAGGGCCCGGGACAGGGGAAGTACCGAGCAGTACTTC
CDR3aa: CASRARDRGSTEQYF

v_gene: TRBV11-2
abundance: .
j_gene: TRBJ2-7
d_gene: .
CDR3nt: TGTGCCAGCAGCTTAGCCCCTAGCTCGGCCTACGAGCAGTACTTC
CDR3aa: CASSLAPSSAYEQYF

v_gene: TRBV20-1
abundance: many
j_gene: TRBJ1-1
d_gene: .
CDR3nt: TGCAGTGCTCCCGTATTGGGCCGGGAAGCTTTCTTT
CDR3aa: CSAPVLGREAFF

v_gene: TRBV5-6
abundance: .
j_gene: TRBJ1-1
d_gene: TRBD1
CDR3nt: TGTGCCAGCAGCTTGTACAGGGGGCGGGGGACTGAAGCTTTCTTT
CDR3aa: CASSLYRGRGTEAFF

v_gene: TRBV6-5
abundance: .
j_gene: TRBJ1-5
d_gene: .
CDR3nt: TGTGCCAGCAGTTACCTCGGGCCTAGTAAGAGCAATCAGCCCCAGCATTTT
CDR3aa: CASSYLGPSKSNQPQHF

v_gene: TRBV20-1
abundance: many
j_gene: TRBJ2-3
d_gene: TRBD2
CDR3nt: TGCAGTGCTAGACCCCACAGGACTAGCGGGAGGTGGATCGTCACAGATACGCAGTATTTT
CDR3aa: CSARPHRTSGRWIVTDTQYF

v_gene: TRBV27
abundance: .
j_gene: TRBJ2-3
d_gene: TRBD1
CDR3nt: TGTGCCAGCACGGCCGGGACAGGGACAGATACGCAGTATTTT
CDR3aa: CASTAGTGTDTQYF

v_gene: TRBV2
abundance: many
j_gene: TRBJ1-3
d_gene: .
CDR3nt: TGTGCCAGCAGTGAAGGGATCGGAGGGCTGGCTGGAAACACCATATATTTT
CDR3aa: CASSEGIGGLAGNTIYF

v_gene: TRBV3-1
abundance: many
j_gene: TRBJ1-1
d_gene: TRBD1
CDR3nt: TGTGCCAGCAGCCAGGAACAGGGGAGTCCTGAAGCTTTCTTT
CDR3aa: CASSQEQGSPEAFF

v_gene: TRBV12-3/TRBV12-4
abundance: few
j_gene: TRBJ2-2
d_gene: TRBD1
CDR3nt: TGTGCCAGCAGTTCACTTCGGGACAGGATCACCGGGGAGCTGTTTTTT
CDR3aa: CASSSLRDRITGELFF

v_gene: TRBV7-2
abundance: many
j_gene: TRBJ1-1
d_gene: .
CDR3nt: TGTGCCAGCAGCTTCCCTGGGACGGACACTGAAGCTTTCTTT
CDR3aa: CASSFPGTDTEAFF

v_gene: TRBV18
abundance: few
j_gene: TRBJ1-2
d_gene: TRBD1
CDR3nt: TGTGCCAGCTCACAAGACAGGGGCGGCTACACCTTC
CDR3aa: CASSQDRGGYTF

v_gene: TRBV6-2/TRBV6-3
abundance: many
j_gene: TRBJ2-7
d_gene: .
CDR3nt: TGTGCCAGCAGTATAGGAGTCACTGGCGAGCAGTACTTC
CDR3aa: CASSIGVTGEQYF

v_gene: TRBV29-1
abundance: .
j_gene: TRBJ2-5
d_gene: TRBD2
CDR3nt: TGCAGCGTTGATCCTAGCGGGGCCCAAGAGACCCAGTACTTC
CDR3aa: CSVDPSGAQETQYF

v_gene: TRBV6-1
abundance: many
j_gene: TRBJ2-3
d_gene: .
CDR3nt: TGTGCCAGCGGCAGGGGAGATACGCAGTATTTT
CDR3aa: CASGRGDTQYF

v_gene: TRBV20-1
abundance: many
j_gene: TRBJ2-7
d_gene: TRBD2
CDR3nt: TGCAGTGCCCAGAGACTAGCGGGAGGAGGGTACGAGCAGTACTTC
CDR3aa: CSAQRLAGGGYEQYF

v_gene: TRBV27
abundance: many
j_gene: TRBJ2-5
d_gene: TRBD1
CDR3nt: TGTGCCAGCTTGGGACAGGGACAAGAGACCCAGTACTTC
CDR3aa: CASLGQGQETQYF

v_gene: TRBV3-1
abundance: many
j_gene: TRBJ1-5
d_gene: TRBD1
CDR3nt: TGTGCCAGCAGCCAAGATTTTCCCACCGGGACAGATAGCAATCAGCCCCAGCATTTT
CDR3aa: CASSQDFPTGTDSNQPQHF

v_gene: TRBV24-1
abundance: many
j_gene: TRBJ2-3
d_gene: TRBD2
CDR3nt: TGTGCCACCGGGGGACTAGTCACAGATACGCAGTATTTT
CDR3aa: CATGGLVTDTQYF

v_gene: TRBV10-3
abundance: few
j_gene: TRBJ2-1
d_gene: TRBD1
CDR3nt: TGTGCCATCAGCCCTTCACCGGGACAGGTTTACAATGAGCAGTTCTTC
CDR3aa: CAISPSPGQVYNEQFF